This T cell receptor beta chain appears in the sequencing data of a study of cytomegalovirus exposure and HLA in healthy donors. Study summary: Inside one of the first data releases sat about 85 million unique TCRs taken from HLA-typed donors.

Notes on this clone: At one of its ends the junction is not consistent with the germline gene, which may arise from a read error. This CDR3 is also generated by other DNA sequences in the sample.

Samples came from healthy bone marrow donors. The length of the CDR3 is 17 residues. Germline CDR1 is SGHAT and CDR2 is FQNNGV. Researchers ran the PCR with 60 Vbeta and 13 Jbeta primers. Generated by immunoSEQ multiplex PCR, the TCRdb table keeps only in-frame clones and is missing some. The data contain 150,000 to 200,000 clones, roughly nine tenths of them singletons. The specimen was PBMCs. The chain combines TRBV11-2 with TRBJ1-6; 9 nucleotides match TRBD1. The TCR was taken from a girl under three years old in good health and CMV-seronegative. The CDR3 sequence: CASSLAGTGSGNSPLHF. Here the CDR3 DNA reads TGTGCCAGTAGCTTAGCCGGGACAGGGTCCGGTAATTCACCCCTCCACTTT. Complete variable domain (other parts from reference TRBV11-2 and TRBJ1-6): EAGVAQSPRYKIIEKRQSVAFWCNPISGHATLYWYQQILGQGPKLLIQFQNNGVVDDSQLPKDRFSAERLKGVDSTLKIQPAKLEDSAVYLCASSLAGTGSGNSPLHFGNGTRLTVT.